The 26 T cell receptor beta chains presented below share a single source sample, sequenced in a study of blood T cell repertoires in COVID-19. Sequenced by immunoSEQ multiplex PCR; TCRdb stores in-frame clones only, minus some. The data hold some 490,000 clones, with approximately 85% observed a single time. Sequencing was done on a sample of peripheral blood. Source of these receptors: a human donor in a cohort sampled during active COVID-19.

The V and J genes are TRBV5-6 and TRBJ1-1; D not resolved. Trimming cost V 1 base and J 9 bases, with 10 bases left between them. The CDR3 runs to 12 residues. Germline CDR1 is SGHDT and CDR2 is YYEEEE. CDR3 amino acids: CASSLTTGKAFF. As DNA, the CDR3 is TGTGCCAGCAGCTTGACCACCGGGAAAGCTTTCTTT. Supplemented by reference TRBV5-6 and TRBJ1-1, the full variable domain reads DAGVTQSPTHLIKTRGQQVTLRCSPKSGHDTVSWYQQALGQGPQFIFQYYEEEERQRGNFPDRFSGHQFPNYSSELNVNALLLGDSALYLCASSLTTGKAFFGQGTRLTVV.

This clone was observed once. The V and J genes are TRBV6-6 and TRBJ2-7, with unresolved D. The V end lost 4 bases, the J end lost 6 bases, and 13 bases lay between the germline ends. This CDR3 comprises 13 residues. Looked up from germline, CDR1 is MNHNY and CDR2 is SVGAGI (reference sequence). As DNA, the CDR3 is TGTGCCAGCAGTTCCTCACTTCCGATCGAGCAGTACTTC. Its translation is CASSSSLPIEQYF.

The chain joins TRBV7-9 to TRBJ2-1; D possibly corresponds to TRBD2 (6 bases). Germline V gene lookup returns CDR1 SEHNR and CDR2 FQNEAQ (reference sequence). Trimming pared 4 bases from V and 5 bases from J, leaving 12 bases between. This CDR3 contains 14 residues. CDR3 sequence reads: CASSSGTYHNEQFF. The CDR3 DNA reads TGTGCCAGCAGCTCAGGGACTTACCACAATGAGCAGTTCTTC.

This clone was picked up a small number of times. This chain links TRBV14 with TRBJ1-2; D ambiguous. Trimming left V 1 base short and J 5 bases short, with 11 bases between. The CDR3 is 14 residues long. Germline CDR1 SGHDN, CDR2 FVKESK. CDR3 bases: TGTGCCAGCAGCCAAGTCGCCCTGCTATATGGCTACACCTTC. Amino acids: CASSQVALLYGYTF.

This clone was seen just once. The J gene is TRBJ1-1, the V gene TRBV6-1, with D perhaps matching TRBD1 (5 bases). Per germline, CDR1 MNHNS and CDR2 SASEGT. The V gene lost 0 bases and the J gene lost 5 bases, with 13 bases spanning the gap. The CDR3 runs 15 residues. The CDR3 DNA reads as TGTGCCAGCAGTGAAGCAGGTCGGGGGGAAACTGAAGCTTTCTTT. Translated, it gives CASSEAGRGETEAFF.

This chain joins TRBV7-9 and TRBJ2-1; 10 positions agree with TRBD2. Trimming cost V 7 bases and J 8 bases; bases outside gene matches: 8. Germline V gene lookup returns CDR1 SEHNR and CDR2 FQNEAQ (reference sequence). CDR3 length: 14 amino acids. The CDR3 DNA follows: TGTGCCAGCAATGGCCTAGCGGGAGTACATGAGCAGTTCTTC. Amino acid sequence: CASNGLAGVHEQFF.

The CDR3 protein is CASSLGPTGPRNTIYF. The DNA for the CDR3 is TGTGCCAGCAGCTTAGGTCCCACAGGGCCGAGAAACACCATATATTTT. The chain employs TRBV7-2 and TRBJ1-3, with D possibly matching TRBD1 (6 bases). Between the trimmed V and J ends, which lost 1 base and 5 bases, there was a span of 15 bases. The CDR3 runs 16 residues. Per germline, CDR1 SGHTA and CDR2 FQGNSA.

CDR3 nucleotides: TGTGCCAGCAGCATAAACTTTTCGGGACATCCCCTTCCCCTCCACTTT. It yields the protein CASSINFSGHPLPLHF. The chain uses TRBV7-2 and TRBJ1-6, with D perhaps matching TRBD1 (6 bases). V shed 5 bases and J shed 13 bases, with 24 bases lying between them. Germline V CDR1 and CDR2: SGHTA, FQGNSA. The CDR3 covers 16 residues. Looking up the rest from reference TRBV7-2 and TRBJ1-6 gives the full variable domain: GAGVSQSPSNKVTEKGKDVELRCDPISGHTALYWYRQSLGQGLEFLIYFQGNSAPDKSGLPSDRFSAERTGGSVSTLTIQRTQQEDSAVYLCASSINFSGHPLPLHFGNGTRLTVT.

The rearrangement links TRBV6-2 or TRBV6-3 to TRBJ1-3; possible D gene TRBD1, 5 bases. CDR3 size: 15 residues. Germline CDR1 and CDR2: MNHEY and SVGEGT. Trimming left V 6 bases short and J 4 bases short, with 16 bases between. The CDR3 sequence is CASSIAGKGGNTIYF. As DNA, the CDR3 is TGTGCCAGCAGCATCGCAGGGAAAGGAGGAAACACCATATATTTT.

In its sample, this clone was seen once. The chain recombines TRBV7-2 with TRBJ2-3, with 9 bases lining up with TRBD2. CDR1 is SGHTA, CDR2 FQGNSA, per germline. Trimming removed 1 base from V and 3 bases from J; junction bases left unmatched: 5. This CDR3 has 16 amino acids. The CDR3: CASSLEIAGETDTQYF. The DNA for the CDR3 is TGTGCCAGCAGCTTAGAAATAGCGGGAGAGACAGATACGCAGTATTTT.

This chain links TRBV7-9 with TRBJ2-7; a possible D gene is TRBD2 (5 bases). The CDR3 extends over 17 amino acids. Looked up from germline, CDR1 is SEHNR and CDR2 is FQNEAQ (reference sequence). The V gene lost 5 bases and the J gene lost 1 base, with 21 bases spanning the gap. DNA of the CDR3: TGTGCCAGCAGCGCGGCGCGAGGGAGCCGTTTTTCCTACGAGCAGTACTTC. Residues: CASSAARGSRFSYEQYF. The full variable domain, its missing parts supplied by reference TRBV7-9 and TRBJ2-7, is DTGVSQNPRHKITKRGQNVTFRCDPISEHNRLYWYRQTLGQGPEFLTYFQNEAQLEKSRLLSDRFSAERPKGSFSTLEIQRTEQGDSAMYLCASSAARGSRFSYEQYFGPGTRLTVT.

V usage is TRBV2 and J usage is TRBJ1-5; possible D gene TRBD1, 5 bases. V was shortened by 4 bases and J by 6 bases, with 16 bases between the two germline ends. Germline V lookup: CDR1 SNHLY, CDR2 FYNNEI. The CDR3 has 15 residues. The CDR3 here is CASSGGGALSQPQHF. CDR3 bases: TGTGCCAGCAGTGGGGGAGGGGCGCTTAGTCAGCCCCAGCATTTT.

This sequence joins TRBV7-9 and TRBJ1-2, with 9 nucleotides matching TRBD1. The germline V gene encodes CDR1 SEHNR and CDR2 FQNEAQ (reference sequence). The CDR3 consists of 15 residues. Trimming took 7 bases from V and 4 from J; bases not matched to a gene: 10. The CDR3 DNA reads as TGTGCCAGCATCATTGACAGGGGGAACGGCTATGGCTACACCTTC. Translating it yields CASIIDRGNGYGYTF.

The chain joins TRBV7-3 to TRBJ2-1; 8 nucleotides match TRBD1. This CDR3 is built from 15 residues. CDR1 is SGHTA, CDR2 FQGTGA, per germline. Unmatched junction bases numbered 11, after V lost 6 bases and J lost 7 bases. CDR3 in amino acids: CASSRLQGARNEQFF. CDR3 bases: TGTGCCAGCAGTCGACTCCAGGGGGCGCGAAATGAGCAGTTCTTC.

V and J are TRBV6-5 and TRBJ2-2; D not resolved. Trimming pared 5 bases from V and 2 bases from J, leaving 9 bases between. The CDR3 runs to 14 residues. Germline V gives CDR1 MNHEY, CDR2 SVGAGI. CDR3 sequence: CASSHSYNTGELFF. CDR3 coding DNA: TGTGCCAGCAGTCACAGTTACAACACCGGGGAGCTGTTTTTT.

This chain connects TRBV12-3 or TRBV12-4 to TRBJ1-2, with 7 nucleotides matching TRBD1. This CDR3 comprises 13 residues. Trimming took 7 bases from V and 4 from J; bases not matched to a gene: 6. The CDR3 nucleotides are TGTGCCAGCAAAACGACAGGGACCTATGGCTACACCTTC. It translates to CASKTTGTYGYTF.

As DNA, the CDR3 is TGTGCCAGTAGCGGGACTAGCGGGAGTTACGAGCAGTACTTC. Protein product: CASSGTSGSYEQYF. This chain uses TRBV19 with TRBJ2-7; TRBD2 agrees at 14 bases. This CDR3 spans 14 amino acids. Trimming removed 6 bases from V and 4 bases from J; junction bases left unmatched: 2. Germline V gene data show CDR1 as LNHDA and CDR2 as SQIVND (reference sequence).

V and J are TRBV25-1 and TRBJ1-4; D unresolved. CDR1 MGHDK and CDR2 SYGVNS come from the germline V gene. V was trimmed by 5 bases and J by 2 bases, leaving 12 bases between them. The CDR3 covers 15 residues. In DNA, the CDR3 is TGTGCCAGCAGTCCGCGACACTCGACTAATGAAAAACTGTTTTTT. It codes for CASSPRHSTNEKLFF. The whole variable domain, filled in from reference TRBV25-1 and TRBJ1-4, reads EADIYQTPRYLVIGTGKKITLECSQTMGHDKMYWYQQDPGMELHLIHYSYGVNSTEKGDLSSESTVSRIRTEHFPLTLESARPSHTSQYLCASSPRHSTNEKLFFGSGTQLSVL.

The chain recombines TRBV24-1 with TRBJ2-5; 9 nucleotides align to TRBD1. Germline lookup yields CDR1 KGHDR and CDR2 SFDVKD. CDR3 length equals 12 residues. The junction had 1 base not matched to a gene; V was cut back by 7 bases and J by 5 bases. The CDR3 reads CATSGTGETQYF. CDR3 coding DNA: TGTGCCACCAGCGGGACAGGGGAGACCCAGTACTTC.

The V call is TRBV9, the J call TRBJ2-1; 7 positions agree with TRBD1. The CDR3 has 15 amino acids. CDR1 and CDR2 (germline): SGDLS, YYNGEE. After removal of 4 bases from V and 3 bases from J, the junction contained 7 bases not matched to a gene. The CDR3 region is CASSPGSGGYNEQFF. The CDR3 region has the DNA TGTGCCAGCAGCCCAGGGTCAGGGGGCTACAATGAGCAGTTCTTC.

V usage is TRBV2 and J usage is TRBJ1-5; the match to TRBD1 covers 9 bases. The CDR3 has 14 residues. The V gene's germline CDR1 is SNHLY and CDR2 FYNNEI. Unmatched junction bases numbered 3, after V lost 6 bases and J lost 3 bases. The chain's CDR3 is CASRGTGTNQPQHF. CDR3 DNA sequence: TGTGCCAGCAGAGGGACAGGGACCAATCAGCCCCAGCATTTT.

The chain has TRBV7-3 and TRBJ2-7; a weak D match, TRBD1 (5 bases). V lost 2 bases to trimming and J lost 6 bases, with 11 bases between them. This CDR3 is 13 amino acids long. Germline CDR1 SGHTA, CDR2 FQGTGA. The CDR3 bases are TGTGCCAGCAGCTTAGGGGCAGGGTTCGAGCAGTACTTC. Translated, it gives CASSLGAGFEQYF.

This rearrangement joins TRBV28 to TRBJ1-5, with 10 bases aligning to TRBD1. CDR3 length: 16 residues. V shed 4 bases and J 3 bases; nucleotides not matched to a gene: 6. CDR1 is MDHEN, CDR2 SYDVKM, per germline. The CDR3 protein is CASSSGTGAPNQPQHF. The CDR3 nucleotides are TGTGCCAGCAGTTCCGGGACAGGGGCACCCAATCAGCCCCAGCATTTT.

This sequence joins TRBV4-2 and TRBJ1-4; the D gene is possibly TRBD1 (5 bases). The CDR3 length is 15 residues. Germline V CDR1 and CDR2: LGHNA, YNFKEQ. The V end was cut by 1 base, the J end by 3 bases, with 9 bases between. The CDR3 DNA reads as TGTGCCAGCAGCCAAGTGGGGGGGGCTAATGAAAAACTGTTTTTT. This sequence encodes CASSQVGGANEKLFF.

The V gene is TRBV14, the J gene TRBJ1-1; possibly TRBD1 for D (5 bases). Trimming left V 1 base short and J 1 base short, with 7 bases between. Germline CDR1 SGHDN, CDR2 FVKESK. CDR3 length: 14 residues. The chain's CDR3 is CASSQVRGNTEAFF. The CDR3 DNA is TGTGCCAGCAGCCAAGTTAGGGGGAACACTGAAGCTTTCTTT.

V usage is TRBV19 and J usage is TRBJ1-2; D is undetermined. With 6 bases removed from V and 6 bases from J, the gap between germline ends came to 20 bases. The CDR3 totals 15 residues. CDR1 and CDR2 from the germline V gene are LNHDA and SQIVND (reference sequence). CDR3 in amino acids: CASSPGWARRDGYTF. CDR3 DNA: TGTGCCAGTAGCCCAGGTTGGGCCCGGAGGGATGGCTACACCTTC.